This TCR beta chain was observed in a study of OX40 agonist ivuxolimab in advanced cancers. Across the study: Ivuxolimab was delivered to patients intravenously every 2 weeks at doses spanning 0.01 to 10 mg/kg.

The table came from immunoSEQ multiplex PCR; TCRdb's copy has only in-frame clones and leaves some out. Of tens of thousands of clones listed, more than 80% are singletons. Germline values: CDR1 SGHAT, CDR2 FQDESV (reference sequence). The CDR3 runs 16 residues. With 2 bases removed from V and 6 bases from J, the gap between germline ends came to 17 bases. This clone was recorded a few times. On cycle 4 day 1 and cycle 7 day 1, as well as at baseline, blood was sampled. This receptor was obtained from an adult with an advanced solid tumor such as melanoma, head and neck, liver or kidney cancer. V is TRBV11-1 and J is TRBJ2-4; D might be TRBD2 (6 bases). Sequenced here: CD4+ or CD8+ T cells sorted from blood, sampled in a trial of the OX40 agonist ivuxolimab. CDR3 nucleotides: TGTGCCAGCAGCTTAAGCCCCGGGAGCCGGGGAAACATTCAGTACTTC. Protein product: CASSLSPGSRGNIQYF.